This TCR beta chain was sequenced in a study of blood T cell repertoires in COVID-19. Turning to the study itself: Whether acute or convalescent, the COVID-19 samples came from the United States, Italy and Spain. PBMCs, B-cell-depleted T cells, or T cells provided the cDNA or gDNA that made up the material.

Per germline, CDR1 LNHDA and CDR2 SQIVND (reference sequence). V lost 11 bases and J lost 4, with 5 bases in between. The CDR3 has 9 amino acids. As handled by the study authors: Reference gene primer amplification gave estimated nucleated cell counts. Clones were read by immunoSEQ multiplex PCR, and TCRdb kept only the in-frame ones, dropping some. V and J calls and clone size follow that table, whereas D and trimming were derived from the DNA. The data show 100,000 to 150,000 clones, roughly 80% seen once. This clone was detected only a few times. The source material was peripheral blood. The receptor was derived from a woman aged 50 to 60 with acute or convalescent COVID-19. The rearrangement links TRBV19 to TRBJ1-2; D not resolved. As DNA, the CDR3 is TGTGCCTCCGGCTATGGCTACACCTTC. Amino acids: CASGYGYTF. Full variable domain (remainder filled in from reference TRBV19 and TRBJ1-2): DGGITQSPKYLFRKEGQNVTLSCEQNLNHDAMYWYRQDPGQGLRLIYYSQIVNDFQKGDIAEGYSVSREKKESFPLTVTSAQKNPTAFYLCASGYGYTFGSGTRLTVV.